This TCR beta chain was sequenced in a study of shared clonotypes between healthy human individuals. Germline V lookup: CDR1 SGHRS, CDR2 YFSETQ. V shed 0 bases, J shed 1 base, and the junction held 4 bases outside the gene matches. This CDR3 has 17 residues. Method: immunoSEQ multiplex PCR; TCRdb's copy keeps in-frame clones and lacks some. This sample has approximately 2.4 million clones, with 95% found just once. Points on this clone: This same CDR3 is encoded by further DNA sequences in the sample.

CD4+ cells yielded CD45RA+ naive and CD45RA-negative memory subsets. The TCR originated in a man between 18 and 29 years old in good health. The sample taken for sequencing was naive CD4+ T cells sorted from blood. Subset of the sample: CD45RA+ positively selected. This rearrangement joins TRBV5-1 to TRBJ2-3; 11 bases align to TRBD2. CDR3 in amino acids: CASSLATSGSGTDTQYF. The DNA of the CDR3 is TGCGCCAGCAGCTTGGCCACTAGCGGGAGTGGCACAGATACGCAGTATTTT.